These 20 T cell receptor beta chains share one sample of origin, sequenced in a study of blood T cell repertoires in COVID-19. TCRdb's copy holds only in-frame clones and misses some; the assay was immunoSEQ multiplex PCR. The sample shows 60,000 to 95,000 clones, roughly 86% of them seen only once. Sequences were obtained from peripheral blood. The receptors come from a woman aged 45-65 years with acute or convalescent COVID-19.

The chain recombines TRBV7-3 with TRBJ1-1, with D maybe TRBD1 (5 bases). Trimming pared 4 bases from V and 2 bases from J, leaving 11 bases between. Per germline, CDR1 SGHTA and CDR2 FQGTGA. The CDR3 has 14 amino acids. In nucleotides, the CDR3 is TGTGCCAGCAGCTCTATGCAGGGTAACACTGAAGCTTTCTTT. Amino acids: CASSSMQGNTEAFF.

The rearrangement uses TRBV19 and TRBJ1-6, with 7 bases that match TRBD1. Per germline, CDR1 LNHDA and CDR2 SQIVND (reference sequence). The ends lost 5 bases at V and 10 bases at J; junction bases unmatched: 14. This CDR3 is 16 amino acids long. CDR3 in amino acids: CASSLKQGFGTSPLHF. The CDR3 bases are TGTGCCAGTAGTTTGAAACAGGGGTTTGGGACCTCACCCCTCCACTTT.

The rearrangement uses TRBV7-8 and TRBJ2-1, with 9 bases that match TRBD2. The junction had 2 bases not matched to a gene; V was cut back by 1 base and J by 4 bases. Germline V gives CDR1 SGHVS, CDR2 FQNEAQ. The CDR3 contains 15 residues. The chain's CDR3 is CASSLVAGAYNEQFF. CDR3 sequence (DNA): TGTGCCAGCAGCTTAGTAGCGGGAGCTTACAATGAGCAGTTCTTC.

This clone has a handful of counts. The chain is built from TRBV6-1 and TRBJ2-7; D gene uncertain. The CDR3 length is 19 residues. CDR1 is MNHNS and CDR2 is SASEGT in the germline V gene. Trimming cost V 3 bases and J 0 bases, with 24 bases left between them. The CDR3 DNA reads as TGTGCCAGCAGTGACCGTATTAGCCGGCTACTACGGAGCTCCTACGAGCAGTACTTC. Translated, it gives CASSDRISRLLRSSYEQYF.

The J gene is TRBJ2-1, the V gene TRBV19, with 9 bases lining up with TRBD1. The CDR3 consists of 15 residues. The germline CDR1 and CDR2 sequences are LNHDA and SQIVND (reference sequence). The V gene end was trimmed by 1 base and the J gene end by 12 bases; junction bases not matched to a gene: 10. CDR3 DNA: TGTGCCAGTAGTATAGCCGGGACAGGGAATCTTCGGCAGTTCTTC. It codes for CASSIAGTGNLRQFF.

The J gene is TRBJ2-4, the V gene TRBV3-1 (or the pseudogene TRBV3-2); a weak D match, TRBD2 (6 bases). Germline V gene lookup returns CDR1 LGHDT and CDR2 YNNKEL (reference sequence). The CDR3 runs 15 residues. Trimming stripped 4 bases from V and 3 bases from J, with 13 bases between. CDR3 in DNA: TGTGCCAGCAGCCCCGGAGGGGCGGGCAAAAACATTCAGTACTTC. Amino acid sequence: CASSPGGAGKNIQYF.

V usage is TRBV18 and J usage is TRBJ1-1; D call uncertain. Deletions cut 2 bases from V and 3 bases from J, with 7 bases between. Germline CDR1 reads KGHSH; CDR2 reads LQKENI. This CDR3 comprises 13 residues. Here the CDR3 reads CASSPVSDTEAFF. The CDR3 DNA follows: TGTGCCAGCTCACCAGTCTCAGACACTGAAGCTTTCTTT.

The chain couples TRBV9 to TRBJ1-1; TRBD1 might be the D (6 bases). V was trimmed by 8 bases and J by 3 bases, leaving 14 bases between them. CDR3 length equals 13 residues. CDR1 and CDR2 (germline): SGDLS, YYNGEE. Here the CDR3 DNA reads TGTGCCAGTAGTACAGGGTTGGACACTGAAGCTTTCTTT. Protein: CASSTGLDTEAFF. The full variable domain, completed using reference TRBV9 and TRBJ1-1, is DSGVTQTPKHLITATGQRVTLRCSPRSGDLSVYWYQQSLDQGLQFLIQYYNGEERAKGNILERFSAQQFPDLHSELNLSSLELGDSALYFCASSTGLDTEAFFGQGTRLTVV.

As DNA, the CDR3 is TGCGCCAGCAGCTTGGACAGGGGATCGGGAAACACCATATATTTT. The encoded protein is CASSLDRGSGNTIYF. This rearrangement joins TRBV5-1 to TRBJ1-3; 7 bases line up with TRBD1. The germline V gene has CDR1 SGHRS and CDR2 YFSETQ. CDR3 size: 15 residues. Trimming took 0 bases from V and 4 from J; bases not matched to a gene: 4. Full variable domain (remainder filled in from reference TRBV5-1 and TRBJ1-3): KAGVTQTPRYLIKTRGQQVTLSCSPISGHRSVSWYQQTPGQGLQFLFEYFSETQRNKGNFPGRFSGRQFSNSRSEMNVSTLELGDSALYLCASSLDRGSGNTIYFGEGSWLTVV.

V is TRBV9 and J is TRBJ1-6, with a tentative D call TRBD1 (6 bases). Per the germline V gene, CDR1 is SGDLS and CDR2 is YYNGEE. The CDR3 has 15 residues. The germline V and J ends were trimmed by 4 bases and 8 bases, with 16 bases remaining between them. The DNA for the CDR3 is TGTGCCAGCAGCCGAGATAGGGGGTTGGATTCACCCCTCCACTTT. It codes for CASSRDRGLDSPLHF.

Only one count was recorded for this clone. The V and J genes are TRBV12-1 and TRBJ2-7; TRBD1, the table's D call, was not compared with the DNA. TRBV12-1 corresponds to a pseudogene. The CDR3 is 14 residues long. Here the CDR3 DNA reads TGTGCCAGCAGCTGTTGGGACAGAAACTACGAGCAGTACTTC. As protein: CASSCWDRNYEQYF.

The chain combines TRBV20-1 with TRBJ2-7; TRBD2 agrees at 12 bases. This CDR3 is 13 amino acids long. Trimming cost V 6 bases and J 9 bases; bases outside gene matches: 9. In germline, CDR1 is DFQATT, CDR2 SNEGSKA (reference sequence). The CDR3 sequence is CSASGLAGNAQYF. CDR3 DNA sequence: TGCAGTGCCAGTGGACTAGCGGGAAACGCGCAGTACTTC.

J is TRBJ2-2 and V is TRBV2; 11 nucleotides align to TRBD2. The CDR3 totals 15 residues. From germline, CDR1 is SNHLY and CDR2 FYNNEI. J was trimmed by 5 bases and V by 6 bases; bases with no gene match: 5. CDR3 amino acids: CASRIAGGATGELFF. CDR3 nucleotides: TGTGCCAGCAGGATAGCGGGAGGGGCTACCGGGGAGCTGTTTTTT.

The gene calls are TRBV18 and TRBJ2-1; a possible D gene is TRBD2 (5 bases). Germline loops: CDR1 KGHSH, CDR2 LQKENI. This CDR3 is built from 15 residues. The germline V and J ends were trimmed by 3 bases and 7 bases, with 16 bases remaining between them. The CDR3 bases are TGTGCCAGCTCACCTCAACGGGAAAGCTTTAATGAGCAGTTCTTC. Encoded protein: CASSPQRESFNEQFF.

J is TRBJ2-3 and V is TRBV19, with D perhaps TRBD2 (7 bases). With 9 bases removed from V and 4 bases from J, the gap between germline ends came to 17 bases. The CDR3 length is 14 residues. CDR1 LNHDA and CDR2 SQIVND come from the germline V gene (reference sequence). The DNA of the CDR3 is TGTGCCAGCAGTGGGAGGGGGGGGCCAGATACGCAGTATTTT. Translation gives CASSGRGGPDTQYF.

The gene calls are TRBV2 and TRBJ1-2; possibly TRBD1 for D (5 bases). Trimming took 4 bases from V and 14 from J, leaving 11 bases between them. The CDR3 spans 10 residues. CDR1 is SNHLY, CDR2 FYNNEI, per germline. CDR3 sequence (DNA): TGTGCCAGCAGTGGGGGGGGATCTACCTTC. Protein: CASSGGGSTF.

The chain uses TRBV7-2 and TRBJ2-1, with 11 bases fitting TRBD2. CDR3 length: 16 residues. CDR1 and CDR2 from the germline V gene are SGHTA and FQGNSA. The junction had 1 base not matched to a gene; V was cut back by 1 base and J by 2 bases. CDR3 sequence: CASSLVSGGAYNEQFF. The CDR3 nucleotides read TGTGCCAGCAGCTTAGTTAGCGGGGGGGCCTACAATGAGCAGTTCTTC.

V is TRBV6-5 and J is TRBJ1-5; 11 positions agree with TRBD1. Trimming at V came to 6 bases and at J to 5 bases, leaving 6 bases not matched to a gene. The CDR3 has 15 amino acids. Germline CDR1 reads MNHEY; CDR2 reads SVGAGI. The CDR3 loop is CASRVGTGGYQPQHF. Here the CDR3 DNA reads TGTGCCAGCAGAGTCGGGACAGGGGGTTATCAGCCCCAGCATTTT.

DNA for the CDR3: TGTGCCAGCAGTTACTCGGTGGGGACAGGCGATGGCTACACCTTC. Its translation: CASSYSVGTGDGYTF. The gene calls are TRBV6-5 and TRBJ1-2; 8 nucleotides match TRBD1. The CDR3 covers 15 residues. J lost 6 bases, V lost 0 bases, and 6 bases had no gene match. Germline V lookup: CDR1 MNHEY, CDR2 SVGAGI.

The chain recombines TRBV5-1 with TRBJ1-1; maybe TRBD1 (6 bases). The CDR3 loop spans 13 amino acids. With 3 bases removed from V and 1 base from J, the gap between germline ends came to 7 bases. The germline CDR1 and CDR2 sequences are SGHRS and YFSETQ. CDR3 residues: CASSSGQNTEAFF. CDR3 nucleotide sequence: TGCGCCAGCAGCTCGGGACAGAACACTGAAGCTTTCTTT. Full variable domain (outside the CDR3, taken from reference TRBV5-1 and TRBJ1-1): KAGVTQTPRYLIKTRGQQVTLSCSPISGHRSVSWYQQTPGQGLQFLFEYFSETQRNKGNFPGRFSGRQFSNSRSEMNVSTLELGDSALYLCASSSGQNTEAFFGQGTRLTVV.